One TCR beta chain is described in this entry. The data belong to a study of blood T cell repertoires in COVID-19. Study details: Sites in the United States, Italy and Spain provided acute and convalescent COVID-19 samples. PBMCs, B-cell-depleted T cells, or T cells were the source of the cDNA or gDNA that made up the material.

Source study methods: By means of reference gene primer amplification, nucleated cell counts were estimated. Repertoires were generated with immunoSEQ multiplex PCR, while TCRdb's copy carries only in-frame clones and drops some. That table gives V, J and clone size, and the DNA gave D and trimming. The sample has about 160,000 clones; around 84% are singletons. Per the germline V gene, CDR1 is SGHDT and CDR2 is YYEEEE. The CDR3 consists of 17 residues. J gave up 4 bases and V 2 bases, and 12 bases lay outside the gene matches. Sequenced: peripheral blood. V gene TRBV5-6 combines with J gene TRBJ2-3; 8 bases are a match to TRBD2. The receptor comes from a woman older than 75 with acute or convalescent COVID-19. CDR3 loop: CASSFSPAGAPADTQYF. CDR3 sequence (DNA): TGTGCCAGCAGCTTCTCCCCAGCGGGAGCCCCCGCAGATACGCAGTATTTT.